The next 27 T cell receptor beta chains were all read from a single sample in a study of post-analysis software for immune sequencing data. Study results and limitations: A handful of TRBV segments were significantly more frequent in patients than in controls. TRBV5-6, TRBV5-1 and TRBV20-1 were among these segments.

Unique molecular identifiers tagged the TCR beta cDNA libraries. TCRdb processed the PCR reads anew with MiXCR; each CDR3 protein has one entry. The sample lists about 820,000 distinct CDR3 sequences; roughly 58% were seen once. Which antigens these TCRs recognize remains unknown. The sequenced sample was blood. These receptors were obtained from a girl between 10 and 17 years old with multiple sclerosis.

This chain links TRBV3-1 with TRBJ2-3; 10 bases fit TRBD2. The CDR3 length is 14 residues. Germline V gives CDR1 LGHDT, CDR2 YNNKEL (reference sequence). V was pared by 3 bases and J by 4 bases, with 1 base of the junction left unmatched. The CDR3 region is CASSQGLASDTQYF. The CDR3 DNA sequence: TGTGCCAGCAGCCAGGGACTAGCGTCAGATACGCAGTATTTT.

This clonotype was counted between two and nine times. The J gene is TRBJ2-1, the V gene TRBV7-6; perhaps TRBD2 as D (7 bases). The CDR3 runs to 17 residues. V was pared by 5 bases and J by 0 bases, with 17 bases between. The germline gives CDR1 SGHVS, CDR2 FNYEAQ. The CDR3 sequence: CASSPGGGASSYNEQFF. Written as DNA, the CDR3 is TGTGCCAGCAGCCCTGGGGGGGGGGCTAGCTCCTACAATGAGCAGTTCTTC.

The chain couples TRBV10-3 to TRBJ2-1, with D tentatively TRBD1 (6 bases). V gave up 4 bases and J gave up 6 bases, with 10 bases separating them. This CDR3 comprises 13 residues. The germline gives CDR1 ENHRY, CDR2 SYGVKD. The DNA for the CDR3 is TGTGCCATCAGTGCGGACAGATTCAATGAGCAGTTCTTC. Its translation is CAISADRFNEQFF.

The V and J genes are TRBV7-6 and TRBJ2-7, with 10 bases identical to TRBD1. Germline V gene lookup returns CDR1 SGHVS and CDR2 FNYEAQ. Trimming removed 1 base from V and 5 bases from J; junction bases left unmatched: 5. This CDR3 spans 15 amino acids. The CDR3 loop is CASSLGDRGGNEQYF. The CDR3 DNA sequence: TGTGCCAGCAGCTTAGGGGACAGGGGTGGAAACGAGCAGTACTTC.

This sequence joins TRBV7-9 and TRBJ2-3; 7 bases line up with TRBD2. After removal of 3 bases from V and 7 bases from J, the junction contained 16 bases not matched to a gene. The CDR3 runs 17 residues. Per germline, CDR1 SEHNR and CDR2 FQNEAQ (reference sequence). The CDR3 reads CASSFTSGGAHGNTQYF. CDR3 bases: TGTGCCAGCAGCTTCACTTCGGGGGGAGCACACGGCAATACGCAGTATTTT.

Of note for this clonotype: At one end the junction does not follow the germline gene, possibly because of a read error. V and J are TRBV7-9 and TRBJ2-1; 8 bases are shared with TRBD2. Germline V CDR1 and CDR2: SEHNR, FQNEAQ (reference sequence). The CDR3 spans 15 residues. The CDR3 bases are TGTGCCGGCAGCCTGGGCGGGGGGCCAGGGAATGAGCAGTTCTTC. It is translated as CAGSLGGGPGNEQFF.

The chain uses TRBV9 and TRBJ1-2, with a tentative D call TRBD1 (6 bases). Germline V gene data show CDR1 as SGDLS and CDR2 as YYNGEE. Between the trimmed V and J ends, which lost 0 bases and 3 bases, there was a span of 12 bases. The CDR3 consists of 15 residues. CDR3 nucleotides: TGTGCCAGCAGCGTAGATGGCGGACAGCACTATGGCTACACCTTC. This encodes CASSVDGGQHYGYTF.

This clonotype was observed a few times. The gene calls are TRBV20-1 and TRBJ2-7, with TRBD2 as a possible D gene (6 bases). Trimming removed 3 bases at V and 2 bases at J, with 14 bases between. This CDR3 is 14 amino acids long. Germline V gene lookup returns CDR1 DFQATT and CDR2 SNEGSKA (reference sequence). CDR3 sequence reads: CSASPGGAPYEQYF. The CDR3 bases are TGCAGTGCTAGCCCGGGCGGGGCCCCCTACGAGCAGTACTTC.

The chain is built from TRBV5-1 and TRBJ1-1; no clear D gene. The CDR3 length is 15 residues. Per the germline V gene, CDR1 is SGHRS and CDR2 is YFSETQ. Trimming pared 5 bases from V and 1 base from J, leaving 15 bases between. The CDR3 sequence is CASRVLPGSNTEAFF. Here the CDR3 DNA reads TGCGCCAGCAGGGTTCTTCCTGGGTCGAACACTGAAGCTTTCTTT.

Only a few counts were recorded for this clonotype. The rearrangement uses TRBV7-2 and TRBJ1-2; 8 bases line up with TRBD1. Germline V gene data show CDR1 as SGHTA and CDR2 as FQGNSA. V lost 4 bases, J lost 1 base, and 5 bases stayed unmatched. The CDR3 length is 15 residues. CDR3 protein: CASSYNRGINYGYTF. The CDR3 DNA reads TGTGCCAGCAGCTACAACAGGGGGATTAACTATGGCTACACCTTC.

The chain links TRBV5-1 to TRBJ2-5; perhaps TRBD2 as D (6 bases). This CDR3 contains 14 residues. Germline lookup yields CDR1 SGHRS and CDR2 YFSETQ. V lost 2 bases to trimming and J lost 5 bases, with 13 bases between them. The CDR3 protein is CASSFHPGAETQYF. In DNA, the CDR3 is TGCGCCAGCAGCTTCCATCCGGGAGCTGAGACCCAGTACTTC.

This clonotype was observed a single time. The chain has TRBV7-8 and TRBJ2-3; the match to TRBD2 covers 11 bases. With V trimmed by 0 bases and J by 2 bases, 4 bases remained unmatched. The CDR3 contains 17 residues. Germline CDR1 reads SGHVS; CDR2 reads FQNEAQ. The CDR3 DNA reads as TGTGCCAGCAGCTTAGCCGCACTAGCGGGGGCCACAGATACGCAGTATTTT. It encodes CASSLAALAGATDTQYF.

The V and J genes are TRBV20-1 and TRBJ2-7; no firm D call. This CDR3 has 13 amino acids. In germline, CDR1 is DFQATT, CDR2 SNEGSKA (reference sequence). Deletions cut 2 bases from V and 3 bases from J, with 11 bases between. Here the CDR3 reads CSARLGGDYEQYF. The DNA of the CDR3 is TGCAGTGCTAGACTCGGCGGTGACTACGAGCAGTACTTC.

The genes are TRBV2 and TRBJ2-1, with TRBD2 identical over 15 bases. The germline CDR1 and CDR2 sequences are SNHLY and FYNNEI. Trimming cost V 2 bases and J 9 bases; bases outside gene matches: 5. This CDR3 has 16 residues. The CDR3 DNA reads as TGTGCCAGCAGTGAATATCCGGGACTAGCGGGAGGTGAGCAGTTCTTC. Its protein product is CASSEYPGLAGGEQFF.

This clonotype was observed a handful of times. The gene calls are TRBV12-3 or TRBV12-4 and TRBJ2-7, with 7 bases lining up with TRBD2. The CDR3 sequence is 13 residues long. V shed 6 bases, J shed 5 bases, and the junction held 7 bases outside the gene matches. In DNA form, the CDR3 reads TGTGCCAGCAGGAAGCGGGATGTACACGAGCAGTACTTC. Its translation: CASRKRDVHEQYF.

This chain's CDR3 is CSASRLAAYEQYF. CDR3 sequence (DNA): TGCAGTGCTAGTAGACTAGCAGCCTACGAGCAGTACTTC. V usage is TRBV20-1 and J usage is TRBJ2-7; TRBD2 aligns across 7 bases. The CDR3 contains 13 residues. The germline V gene has CDR1 DFQATT and CDR2 SNEGSKA (reference sequence). Trimming took 3 bases from V and 2 from J; bases not matched to a gene: 4.

The chain links TRBV12-3 or TRBV12-4 to TRBJ2-1; 7 bases agree with TRBD1. The CDR3 extends over 14 amino acids. Trimming at V came to 7 bases and at J to 5 bases, leaving 8 bases not matched to a gene. The CDR3 spells CASTPTGFHNEQFF. CDR3 DNA: TGTGCCAGCACCCCGACAGGGTTCCACAATGAGCAGTTCTTC.

The rearrangement uses TRBV12-3 or TRBV12-4 and TRBJ2-7; D gene ambiguous. There are 13 residues in the CDR3. The germline V and J ends were trimmed by 6 bases and 4 bases, with 13 bases remaining between them. CDR3 DNA sequence: TGTGCCAGCAGCCGAAGAGTGGGGTACGAGCAGTACTTC. It encodes CASSRRVGYEQYF.

The chain is built from TRBV29-1 and TRBJ2-7; TRBD1 or TRBD2 may be the D gene (5 bases each). In germline, CDR1 is SQVTM, CDR2 ANQGSEA. V was shortened by 4 bases and J by 0 bases, with 10 bases between the two germline ends. The length of the CDR3 is 13 residues. The CDR3 spells CSVGEGTSYEQYF. Written as DNA, the CDR3 is TGCAGCGTTGGAGAGGGGACCTCCTACGAGCAGTACTTC.

The chain carries TRBV7-2 and TRBJ1-5, with D perhaps TRBD1 (6 bases). The CDR3 has 14 amino acids. Trimming took 3 bases from V and 6 from J, leaving 12 bases between them. Germline CDR1 and CDR2: SGHTA and FQGNSA. CDR3 DNA: TGTGCCAGCAGCTTCTGGGGGGCGAGTCAGCCCCAGCATTTT. Its protein is CASSFWGASQPQHF.

The chain carries TRBV20-1 and TRBJ2-7; D may be TRBD2 (6 bases). This CDR3 contains 14 residues. Looked up from germline, CDR1 is DFQATT and CDR2 is SNEGSKA (reference sequence). V lost 3 bases, J lost 2 bases, and 14 bases lay in between. Here the CDR3 reads CSARWRGEPYEQYF. CDR3 DNA: TGCAGTGCTAGGTGGCGGGGAGAACCCTACGAGCAGTACTTC.

This clonotype was picked up a small number of times. This chain connects TRBV29-1 to TRBJ2-5; no reliable D call. Trimming left V 4 bases short and J 10 bases short, with 13 bases between. Per germline, CDR1 SQVTM and CDR2 ANQGSEA. This CDR3 has 11 residues. This chain's CDR3 is CSVVLAADQYF. The CDR3 coding sequence is TGCAGCGTTGTACTCGCGGCGGACCAGTACTTC.

This clonotype has just a few counts. V gene TRBV4-1 combines with J gene TRBJ2-3; maybe TRBD2 (5 bases). This CDR3 spans 15 amino acids. Germline CDR1 and CDR2: MGHRA and YSYEKL. Trimming took off 4 bases at V and 6 bases at J, with 17 bases between the two ends. CDR3 coding DNA: TGCGCCAGCAGCCCACCTGGACTTGACATCGATACGCAGTATTTT. It yields the protein CASSPPGLDIDTQYF.

This clonotype was counted between two and nine times. This rearrangement joins TRBV12-5 to TRBJ2-4; 7 nucleotides align to TRBD2. The J call may be wrong; the DNA end is better matched by TRBJ2-7. The CDR3 consists of 13 residues. Germline CDR1 LGHNT, CDR2 FRNRAP. In nucleotides, the CDR3 is TGTGCTAGTGGTCCCCGACTAGCCTCCGAGCAGTACTTC. Its protein is CASGPRLASEQYF.

In this sample, this clonotype turned up a few times. The chain combines TRBV12-3 or TRBV12-4 with TRBJ1-5; D ambiguous. V lost 3 bases, J lost 4 bases, and 7 bases lay in between. The length of the CDR3 is 13 residues. The CDR3 protein is CASSLSENQPQHF. The DNA for the CDR3 is TGTGCCAGCAGTTTGTCGGAGAATCAGCCCCAGCATTTT.

The sample holds a few counts of this clonotype. The gene calls are TRBV29-1 and TRBJ2-5; TRBD1 agrees at 8 bases. Trimming at V came to 5 bases and at J to 4 bases, leaving 6 bases not matched to a gene. In germline, CDR1 is SQVTM, CDR2 ANQGSEA. The CDR3 extends over 13 amino acids. CDR3 amino acids: CSVRGQGGETQYF. The CDR3 DNA follows: TGCAGCGTTCGCGGACAGGGTGGAGAGACCCAGTACTTC.

This clonotype has more than one count but fewer than ten. The rearrangement uses TRBV6-1 and TRBJ2-5; a weak D match, TRBD1 (6 bases). Per the germline V gene, CDR1 is MNHNS and CDR2 is SASEGT. Trimming removed 7 bases at V and 11 bases at J, with 14 bases between. This CDR3 region has 11 residues. DNA for the CDR3: TGTGCCAGCACCCCAGGGGCAGAGCAGTACTTC. Translated, it gives CASTPGAEQYF.